The 4 T cell receptor beta chains in this list originate from one sample, sequenced in a study of shared clonotypes between healthy human individuals. Profiled with immunoSEQ multiplex PCR; TCRdb holds only in-frame clones, not every one. The table lists around 2.1 million clones, about 93% of them singletons. Naive CD8 isolation took CD45RO-negative cells positively selected for CCR7 and excluded terminally differentiated effector memory CD45RA+ cells. Material: naive CD8+ T cells from PBMCs. These receptors all stem from a man aged 18 to 30 in good health. Some clones in this sample may be carry-over from other donors' samples.

Only a few counts were recorded for this clone. This same CDR3 is encoded by further DNA sequences in the sample. The rearrangement links TRBV28 to TRBJ1-5; D call uncertain. The CDR3 has 9 residues. CDR1 and CDR2 (germline): MDHEN, SYDVKM. Trimming removed 10 bases at V and 6 bases at J, with 4 bases between. The CDR3 loop reads CATSQPQHF. CDR3 coding DNA: TGTGCCACGAGTCAGCCCCAGCATTTT.

The chain couples TRBV9 to TRBJ2-5, with TRBD1 identical over 10 bases. V lost 3 bases and J lost 5; bases outside the gene matches: 7. The germline V gene encodes CDR1 SGDLS and CDR2 YYNGEE. The CDR3 is 15 residues long. The CDR3 DNA is TGTGCCAGCAGCGCGACAGGGGGCAGAGGTGAGACCCAGTACTTC. It encodes CASSATGGRGETQYF.

The chain combines TRBV5-6 with TRBJ2-7; D uncertain. Germline CDR1 reads SGHDT; CDR2 reads YYEEEE. CDR3 length: 14 amino acids. The V end lost 2 bases, the J end lost 0 bases, and 9 bases lay between the germline ends. The CDR3 reads CASSFTVNSYEQYF. The CDR3 region has the DNA TGTGCCAGCAGCTTTACGGTGAACTCCTACGAGCAGTACTTC.

The chain carries TRBV13 and TRBJ1-1; 10 bases align to TRBD1. The CDR3 runs to 17 residues. V was pared by 6 bases and J by 5 bases, with 15 bases of the junction left unmatched. CDR1 is PRHDT and CDR2 is FYEKMQ in the germline V gene (reference sequence). The CDR3 coding sequence is TGTGCCAGCAGACTCAGCCCGGGACAGGGGATATCGACTGAAGCTTTCTTT. Protein sequence: CASRLSPGQGISTEAFF.